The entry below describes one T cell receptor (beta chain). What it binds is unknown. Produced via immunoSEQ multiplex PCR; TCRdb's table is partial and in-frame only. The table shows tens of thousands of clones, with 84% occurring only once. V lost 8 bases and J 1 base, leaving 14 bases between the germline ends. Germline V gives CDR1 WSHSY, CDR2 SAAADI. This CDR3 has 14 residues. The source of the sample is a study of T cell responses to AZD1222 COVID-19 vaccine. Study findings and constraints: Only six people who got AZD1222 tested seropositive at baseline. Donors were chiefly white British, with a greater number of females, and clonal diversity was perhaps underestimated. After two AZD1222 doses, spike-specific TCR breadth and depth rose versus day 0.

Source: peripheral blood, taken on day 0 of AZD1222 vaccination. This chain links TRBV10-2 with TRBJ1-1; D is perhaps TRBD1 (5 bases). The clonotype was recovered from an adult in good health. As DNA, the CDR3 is TGCGCCAGCGGGTGGGGGACGCCGAACACTGAAGCTTTCTTT. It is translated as CASGWGTPNTEAFF.